This is a list of T cell receptor beta chains from one sample in a study of blood T cell repertoires in COVID-19. Some clones are missing from TCRdb's copy, which holds only in-frame ones; the method was immunoSEQ multiplex PCR. Among 150,000 to 200,000 clones, 80% to 85% were seen once, and the ten largest hold roughly 8%. Sequenced sample: PBMCs or T cells enriched from blood (not recorded which). Every receptor here comes from a woman in her fifties or sixties who had recovered from COVID-19. The CDR3 runs from the conserved cysteine through the conserved F or W. The D gene is left open where the match is weak. Not all rows give a size; the values are once, few, many and, for expanded clones, a class.

NA	few	TRBV5-1	TRBJ1-5	CASSLAAGAPQHF	TGCGCCAGCAGCTTGGCGGCAGGGGCTCCCCAGCATTTT
NA	NA	TRBV6-6	TRBJ1-1	CASNPQGSSEAFF	TGTGCCAGCAACCCACAGGGCTCCTCTGAAGCTTTCTTT
NA	once	TRBV12-3/TRBV12-4	TRBJ1-6	CASSLEGVSPLHF	TGTGCCAGCAGTTTAGAGGGAGTCTCACCCCTCCACTTT
NA	NA	TRBV7-2	TRBJ2-3	CASSFNPQGDTQYF	TGTGCCAGCAGCTTCAACCCCCAGGGGGATACGCAGTATTTT
NA	NA	TRBV11-2	TRBJ2-1	CASSRTREQFF	TGTGCCAGCAGCCGTACGAGGGAGCAGTTCTTC
NA	NA	TRBV6-5	TRBJ1-3	CASSRSSGNTIYF	TGTGCCAGTAGCAGATCCTCTGGAAACACCATATATTTT
NA	NA	TRBV28	TRBJ1-5	CASSAPRGYQPQHF	TGTGCCAGCAGTGCTCCTCGGGGTTATCAGCCCCAGCATTTT
NA	NA	TRBV7-2	TRBJ2-1	CASSLGSGLGLNEQFF	TGTGCCAGCAGCTTAGGATCGGGACTGGGCCTCAATGAGCAGTTCTTC
TRBD2	NA	TRBV15	TRBJ2-1	CATSREASGGREQFF	TGTGCCACCAGCAGAGAGGCTAGCGGGGGCAGGGAGCAGTTCTTC
NA	NA	TRBV5-1	TRBJ2-5	CASSLRILETQYF	TGCGCCAGCAGCCTTAGAATCCTGGAGACCCAGTACTTC
TRBD1	once	TRBV5-1	TRBJ1-5	CASSRDRFQPQHF	TGCGCCAGCAGCAGGGACAGATTTCAGCCCCAGCATTTT
TRBD2	NA	TRBV27	TRBJ2-1	CASSLSPEGLAYNEQFF	TGTGCCAGCAGTTTATCTCCCGAGGGACTAGCCTACAATGAGCAGTTCTTC
TRBD1	NA	TRBV6-5	TRBJ2-5	CASKRTGGRQETQYF	TGTGCCAGCAAAAGGACAGGGGGTCGGCAAGAGACCCAGTACTTC
TRBD1	few	TRBV6-5	TRBJ2-1	CASSPGGEQFF	TGTGCCAGCAGCCCAGGGGGTGAGCAGTTCTTC
TRBD1	few	TRBV4-1	TRBJ2-7	CASSPLQAGGRQYF	TGCGCCAGCAGCCCTTTACAAGCAGGGGGAAGGCAGTACTTC
NA	NA	TRBV7-5	TRBJ1-3	CARRRERSSGNTIYF	TGTGCCAGAAGACGAGAAAGGAGCTCTGGAAACACCATATATTTT
NA	NA	TRBV9	TRBJ2-3	CASSVQGSTDTQYF	TGTGCCAGCAGCGTACAGGGGAGCACAGATACGCAGTATTTT